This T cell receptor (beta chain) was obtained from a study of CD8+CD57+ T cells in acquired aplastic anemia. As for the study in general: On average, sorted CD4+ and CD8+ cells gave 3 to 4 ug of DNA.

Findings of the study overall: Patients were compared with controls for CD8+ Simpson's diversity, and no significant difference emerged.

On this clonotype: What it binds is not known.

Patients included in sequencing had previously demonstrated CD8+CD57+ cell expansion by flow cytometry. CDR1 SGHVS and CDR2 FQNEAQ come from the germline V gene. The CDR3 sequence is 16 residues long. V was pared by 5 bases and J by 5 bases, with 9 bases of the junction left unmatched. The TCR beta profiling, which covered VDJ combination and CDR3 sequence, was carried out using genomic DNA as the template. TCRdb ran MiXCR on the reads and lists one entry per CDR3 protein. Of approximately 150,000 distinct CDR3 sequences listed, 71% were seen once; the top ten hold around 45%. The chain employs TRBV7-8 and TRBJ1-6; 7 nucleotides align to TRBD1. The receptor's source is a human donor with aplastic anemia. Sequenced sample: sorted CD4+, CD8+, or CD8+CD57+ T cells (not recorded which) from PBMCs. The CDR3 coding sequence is TGTGCCAGCAGCCCTTTCCTAGACAGGGATAATTCACCCCTCCACTTT. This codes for CASSPFLDRDNSPLHF.